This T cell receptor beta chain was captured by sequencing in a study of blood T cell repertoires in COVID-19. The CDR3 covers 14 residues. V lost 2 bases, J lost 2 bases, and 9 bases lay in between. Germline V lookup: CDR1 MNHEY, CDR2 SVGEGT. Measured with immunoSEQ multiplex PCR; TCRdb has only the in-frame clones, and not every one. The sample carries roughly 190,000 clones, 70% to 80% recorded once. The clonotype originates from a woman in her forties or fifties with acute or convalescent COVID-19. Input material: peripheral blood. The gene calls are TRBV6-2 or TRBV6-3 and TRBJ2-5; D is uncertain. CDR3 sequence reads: CASSYLEFQETQYF. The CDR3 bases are TGTGCCAGCAGTTACCTAGAGTTTCAAGAGACCCAGTACTTC.